The 10 T cell receptor beta chains below all came from one sample that was sequenced in a study of glioma-infiltrating T cells after dendritic cell vaccination listed by TCRdb under 2016. Reading the label with the study, this specimen's time point is: after dendritic cell vaccination, including at tumor progression/relapse. The library was obtained by the immunoSEQ multiplex PCR assay. The table comes from immuneACCESS by way of TCRdb, which keeps in-frame sequences with V and J called. Part of the clones is missing from these tables; in studies checked, under half for an unresolved V gene and the rest for unknown reasons. The sample profile shows around 100,000 clones; around 86% of them were found once. The top ten clones comprise less than 7% of the sample. Material: blood, obtained after dendritic cell vaccination. The source is a human donor with glioblastoma.

V gene TRBV6-1 combines with J gene TRBJ1-1; no reliable D call. The CDR3 length is 12 residues. Germline values: CDR1 MNHNS, CDR2 SASEGT. With 2 bases removed from V and 6 bases from J, the gap between germline ends came to 7 bases. CDR3 sequence (DNA): TGTGCCAGCAGTGAAATGCGGGCTGAAGCTTTCTTT. This gives the protein CASSEMRAEAFF.

This clone was picked up a small number of times. This chain links TRBV14 with TRBJ2-7; D unclear. With 4 bases removed from V and 6 bases from J, the gap between germline ends came to 13 bases. The germline V gene encodes CDR1 SGHDN and CDR2 FVKESK. This CDR3 comprises 13 residues. The CDR3 loop is CASSLQDGGEQYF. The CDR3 DNA sequence: TGTGCCAGCAGCCTCCAAGACGGCGGCGAGCAGTACTTC.

With regard to this clone: Other DNA variants within this sample encode the same CDR3. V usage is TRBV9 and J usage is TRBJ2-5, with D possibly TRBD1 on 6 matching bases. V was clipped by 0 bases and J by 5 bases, with 11 bases between them. The germline V gene has CDR1 SGDLS and CDR2 YYNGEE. This CDR3 contains 14 residues. This CDR3 is CASSVGGGRETQYF. The CDR3 region has the DNA TGTGCCAGCAGCGTAGGAGGGGGTCGGGAGACCCAGTACTTC. Supplemented by reference TRBV9 and TRBJ2-5, the full variable domain reads DSGVTQTPKHLITATGQRVTLRCSPRSGDLSVYWYQQSLDQGLQFLIQYYNGEERAKGNILERFSAQQFPDLHSELNLSSLELGDSALYFCASSVGGGRETQYFGPGTRLLVL.

This clone was found once. The J gene is TRBJ2-3, the V gene TRBV14, with D unclear. Trimming pared 4 bases from V and 3 bases from J, leaving 14 bases between. This CDR3 comprises 15 residues. CDR1 and CDR2 from the germline V gene are SGHDN and FVKESK. In nucleotides, the CDR3 is TGTGCCAGCAGCCTTACTATCCCCGTAACAGATACGCAGTATTTT. This gives the protein CASSLTIPVTDTQYF.

The table lists this clone with a few counts. The chain is built from TRBV27 and TRBJ1-5; unclear D gene. The germline CDR1 and CDR2 sequences are MNHEY and SMNVEV (reference sequence). This CDR3 has 13 amino acids. The V gene lost 3 bases and the J gene lost 4 bases, with 7 bases spanning the gap. The CDR3 DNA is TGTGCCAGCAGTTTGGAGAGGAATCAGCCCCAGCATTTT. Translating it yields CASSLERNQPQHF.

The chain links TRBV9 to TRBJ2-7, with D perhaps matching TRBD1 (6 bases). The CDR3 is 14 residues long. Germline V lookup: CDR1 SGDLS, CDR2 YYNGEE. Deletions cut 0 bases from V and 4 bases from J, with 11 bases between. The CDR3 coding sequence is TGTGCCAGCAGCGTAGATGGGGGCATATACGAGCAGTACTTC. Protein product: CASSVDGGIYEQYF. The full variable domain, its missing parts supplied by reference TRBV9 and TRBJ2-7, is DSGVTQTPKHLITATGQRVTLRCSPRSGDLSVYWYQQSLDQGLQFLIQYYNGEERAKGNILERFSAQQFPDLHSELNLSSLELGDSALYFCASSVDGGIYEQYFGPGTRLTVT.

This clone has only one observation. The genes are TRBV6-5 and TRBJ1-6, with D possibly being TRBD1 (6 bases). The CDR3 is 15 amino acids. Germline loops: CDR1 MNHEY, CDR2 SVGAGI. V shed 7 bases and J shed 6 bases, with 16 bases lying between them. The CDR3 nucleotides are TGTGCCAGCATCCCGACAGGAGAAACTAATTCACCCCTCCACTTT. It codes for CASIPTGETNSPLHF.

This rearrangement joins TRBV9 to TRBJ2-1; TRBD1 is a possible D gene (5 bases). Per germline, CDR1 SGDLS and CDR2 YYNGEE. CDR3 length: 15 residues. Trimming pared 1 base from V and 2 bases from J, leaving 10 bases between. CDR3 sequence reads: CASSVQGSAYNEQFF. For the CDR3, the DNA is TGTGCCAGCAGCGTACAGGGATCGGCCTACAATGAGCAGTTCTTC.

The V gene is TRBV29-1, the J gene TRBJ1-1; 10 nucleotides agree with TRBD1. The germline V gene has CDR1 SQVTM and CDR2 ANQGSEA. Trimming took 7 bases from V and 5 from J; bases not matched to a gene: 4. CDR3 size: 12 residues. The CDR3, as DNA: TGCAGCGCAGACAGGGGGCAGACTGAAGCTTTCTTT. This gives the protein CSADRGQTEAFF.

The chain recombines TRBV5-1 with TRBJ1-1; 9 bases match TRBD1. The V gene's germline CDR1 is SGHRS and CDR2 YFSETQ. The CDR3 totals 14 residues. V shed 0 bases and J 11 bases; nucleotides not matched to a gene: 8. Here the CDR3 DNA reads TGCGCCAGCAGCTTGGATGGGACAGGGTGGTCGGCTTTCTTT. Protein product: CASSLDGTGWSAFF. The variable domain in full, with the rest retrieved from reference TRBV5-1 and TRBJ1-1, is KAGVTQTPRYLIKTRGQQVTLSCSPISGHRSVSWYQQTPGQGLQFLFEYFSETQRNKGNFPGRFSGRQFSNSRSEMNVSTLELGDSALYLCASSLDGTGWSAFFGQGTRLTVV.